A selection of T cell receptor beta chains follows, all from one sample in a study of shared clonotypes between healthy human individuals. Profiled with immunoSEQ multiplex PCR; TCRdb holds only in-frame clones, not every one. The profile shows some 500,000 clones, 90% to 97% of them singletons. Sequenced sample: naive CD4+ T cells sorted from blood. The origin of the receptors is a woman aged 25-40 years in good health. The CDR3 runs from the conserved cysteine through the conserved F or W. The D gene is left open where the match is weak. Only part of the rows carry a size: once, few, many, or a class if the clone is expanded.

j_gene,v_gene,abundance,d_gene,CDR3nt,CDR3aa
TRBJ2-7,TRBV5-4,NA,NA,TGTGCCAGCAGCCTGGTGAGGTACGGGAGCTCCTACGAGCAGTACTTC,CASSLVRYGSSYEQYF
TRBJ2-1,TRBV13,NA,TRBD2,TGTGCCAGCAGCCGAACTAGCGGGACAACCTACAATGAGCAGTTCTTC,CASSRTSGTTYNEQFF
TRBJ1-3,TRBV30,NA,NA,TGTGCCTGGAGTGTACGGCGCCACTCTGGAAACACCATATATTTT,CAWSVRRHSGNTIYF
TRBJ2-1,TRBV5-1,NA,TRBD2,TGCGCCAGCAGCCCCGGGACTAGCGGGAACAATGAGCAGTTCTTC,CASSPGTSGNNEQFF
TRBJ1-1,TRBV5-1,few,NA,TGCGCCAGCAGCTTGGGAGGACAGTTGAACACTGAAGCTTTCTTT,CASSLGGQLNTEAFF
TRBJ2-3,TRBV7-6,NA,NA,TGTGCCAGCAGCTTAGTCATAGGTGAGACGCAGTATTTT,CASSLVIGETQYF
TRBJ1-1,TRBV11-2,once,TRBD1,TGTGCCAGCAGAAACAAAGACAGGGGAGGTACTGAAGCTTTCTTT,CASRNKDRGGTEAFF
TRBJ1-2,TRBV28,NA,NA,TGTGCCAGCAGTCCTGGGGTGTATGACCCCGGCTACACCTTC,CASSPGVYDPGYTF
TRBJ1-5,TRBV28,NA,NA,TGTGCCAGCAGTTTATGGGAAGGTGTAGGGGGAGGCAATCAGCCCCAGCATTTT,CASSLWEGVGGGNQPQHF
TRBJ1-2,TRBV7-9,NA,NA,TGTGCCAGCTACGAAGGCGGAGGGGGCTATGGCTACACCTTC,CASYEGGGGYGYTF
TRBJ2-2,TRBV11-2,once,TRBD2,TGTGCCAGCAGCCAGACTAGCGGGACGGGCACCGGGGAGCTGTTTTTT,CASSQTSGTGTGELFF
TRBJ2-5,TRBV5-8,NA,TRBD2,TGTGCCAGCAGCTTGGCCTGGACTAGCGAACCACAAGAGACCCAGTACTTC,CASSLAWTSEPQETQYF
TRBJ1-5,TRBV19,NA,NA,TGTGCCAGTAGTATGGAAGGAAGCAATCAGCCCCAGCATTTT,CASSMEGSNQPQHF
TRBJ2-6,TRBV27,NA,NA,TGTGCCAGCAGTGCAACGTCGCTACAAAGTCGGGCCAACGTCCTGACTTTC,CASSATSLQSRANVLTF
TRBJ2-3,TRBV5-4,NA,TRBD2,TGTGCCAGCAGCTCCAAAGCGGGAGTCGGCACAGATACGCAGTATTTT,CASSSKAGVGTDTQYF
TRBJ2-2,TRBV9,NA,TRBD2,TGTGCCAGCAGCCCAGAGGGGACTAGCGCTATGAACACCGGGGAGCTGTTTTTT,CASSPEGTSAMNTGELFF
TRBJ2-7,TRBV5-1,NA,NA,TGCGCCAGCAGCACTGGCGGGGCCTATTCCTACGAGCAGTACTTC,CASSTGGAYSYEQYF
TRBJ2-3,TRBV7-2,NA,NA,TGTGCCAGCAGCCCCAGGCAGACCACAGATACGCAGTATTTT,CASSPRQTTDTQYF
TRBJ2-1,TRBV9,NA,NA,TGTGCCAGCAGCGTAGGTGCTGCCGCGGATGAGCAGTTCTTC,CASSVGAAADEQFF
TRBJ2-3,TRBV5-4,NA,NA,TGTGCCAGCAGCTTGAGTTCAGATACGCAGTATTTT,CASSLSSDTQYF
TRBJ2-7,TRBV2,NA,NA,TGTGCCAGCAGTACTCAGTTATTGACTCGTCCCCCCTACGAGCAGTACTTC,CASSTQLLTRPPYEQYF
TRBJ1-3,TRBV5-1,NA,NA,TGCGCCAGCAGCCTAGCCCCAGGCAGCTCTGGAAACACCATATATTTT,CASSLAPGSSGNTIYF